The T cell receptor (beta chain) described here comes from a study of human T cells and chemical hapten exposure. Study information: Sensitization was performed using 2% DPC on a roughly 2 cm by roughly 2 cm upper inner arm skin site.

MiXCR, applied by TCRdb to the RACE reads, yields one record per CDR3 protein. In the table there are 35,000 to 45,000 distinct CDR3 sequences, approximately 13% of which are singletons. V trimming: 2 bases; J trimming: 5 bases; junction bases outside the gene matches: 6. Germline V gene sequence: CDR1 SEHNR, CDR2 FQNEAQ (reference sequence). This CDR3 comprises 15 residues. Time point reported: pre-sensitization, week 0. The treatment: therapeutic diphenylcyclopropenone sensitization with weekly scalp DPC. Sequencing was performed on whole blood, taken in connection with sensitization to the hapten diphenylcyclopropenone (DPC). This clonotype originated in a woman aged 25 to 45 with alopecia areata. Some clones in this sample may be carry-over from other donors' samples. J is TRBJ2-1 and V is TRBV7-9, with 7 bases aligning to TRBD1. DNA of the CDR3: TGTGCCAGCAGCTTAACAGGGGCAAGAAACAATGAGCAGTTCTTC. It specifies CASSLTGARNNEQFF.